Detailed here is one T cell receptor beta chain. The V segment lost 4 bases and the J segment 2 bases; nucleotides outside the gene matches: 7. The CDR3 totals 15 residues. In germline, CDR1 is SGHVS, CDR2 FNYEAQ. Naive CD8 cells, CD45RO-negative and positively selected for CCR7, excluded terminally differentiated effector memory CD45RA+ cells. The sample belongs to a study of shared clonotypes between healthy human individuals. The protocol was immunoSEQ multiplex PCR, while the TCRdb copy is restricted to in-frame clones and leaves out a portion. The sample records 2 million or so clones, less than 95% being singletons.

Input material: naive CD8+ T cells sorted from blood. The sequence came from a man younger than 30 in good health. The rearrangement links TRBV7-6 to TRBJ1-1; TRBD1 agrees at 7 bases. The CDR3 nucleotides are TGTGCCAGCAGCTCTGAACAGGGGATCAACACTGAAGCTTTCTTT. Protein: CASSSEQGINTEAFF.